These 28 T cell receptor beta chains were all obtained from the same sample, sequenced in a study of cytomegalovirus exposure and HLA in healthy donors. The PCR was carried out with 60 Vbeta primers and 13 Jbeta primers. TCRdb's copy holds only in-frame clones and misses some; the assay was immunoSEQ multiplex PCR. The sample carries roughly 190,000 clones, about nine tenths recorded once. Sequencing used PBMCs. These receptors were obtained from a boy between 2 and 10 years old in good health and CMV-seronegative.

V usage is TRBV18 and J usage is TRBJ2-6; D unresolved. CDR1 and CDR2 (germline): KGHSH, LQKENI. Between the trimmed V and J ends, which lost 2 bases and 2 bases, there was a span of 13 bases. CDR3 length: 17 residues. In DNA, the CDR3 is TGTGCCAGCTCACCATACCCAACGCAGGCTGGGGCCAACGTCCTGACTTTC. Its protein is CASSPYPTQAGANVLTF.

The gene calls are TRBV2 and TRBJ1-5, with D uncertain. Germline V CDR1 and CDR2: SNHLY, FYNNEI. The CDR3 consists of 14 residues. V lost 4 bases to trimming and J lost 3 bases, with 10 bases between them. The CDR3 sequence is CASSAYGPNQPQHF. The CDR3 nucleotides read TGTGCCAGCAGTGCTTACGGTCCCAATCAGCCCCAGCATTTT.

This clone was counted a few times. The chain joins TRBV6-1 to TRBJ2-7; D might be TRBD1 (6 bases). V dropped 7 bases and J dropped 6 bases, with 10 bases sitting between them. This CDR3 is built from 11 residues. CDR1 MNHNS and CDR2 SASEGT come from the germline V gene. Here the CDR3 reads CASIAQGEQYF. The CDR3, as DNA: TGTGCCAGCATAGCACAGGGCGAGCAGTACTTC.

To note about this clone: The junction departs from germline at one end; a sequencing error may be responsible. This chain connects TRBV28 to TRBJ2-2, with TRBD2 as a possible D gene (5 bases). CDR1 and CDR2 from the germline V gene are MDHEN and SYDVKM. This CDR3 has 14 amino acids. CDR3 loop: CATRSGRPTWELFF. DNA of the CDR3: TGTGCCACCCGGAGCGGCAGACCCACCTGGGAGCTGTTTTTT. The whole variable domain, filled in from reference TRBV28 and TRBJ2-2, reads DVKVTQSSRYLVKRTGEKVFLECVQDMDHENMFWYRQDPGLGLRLIYFSYDVKMKEKGDIPEGYSVSREKKERFSLILESASTNQTSMYLCATRSGRPTWELFFGEGSRLTVL.

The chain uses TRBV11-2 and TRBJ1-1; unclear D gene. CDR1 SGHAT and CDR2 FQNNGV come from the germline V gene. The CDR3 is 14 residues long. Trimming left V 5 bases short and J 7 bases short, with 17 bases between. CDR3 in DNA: TGTGCCAGCAGCCAGGCCCATCAGCCTCGTGAAGCTTTCTTT. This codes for CASSQAHQPREAFF.

The CDR3 sequence: CASRHSTGGGWTEAFF. The CDR3 DNA reads TGTGCCAGCAGACACAGTACAGGGGGCGGTTGGACTGAAGCTTTCTTT. The rearrangement joins TRBV7-9 to TRBJ1-1; 9 bases agree with TRBD1. There are 16 residues in the CDR3. Germline CDR1 and CDR2: SEHNR and FQNEAQ (reference sequence). V was clipped by 6 bases and J by 5 bases; unmatched bases: 13.

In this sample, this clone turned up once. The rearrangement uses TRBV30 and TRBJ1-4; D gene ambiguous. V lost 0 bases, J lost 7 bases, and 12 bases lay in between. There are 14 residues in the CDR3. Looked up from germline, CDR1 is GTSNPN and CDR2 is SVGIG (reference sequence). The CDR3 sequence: CAWSVTGLGEKLFF. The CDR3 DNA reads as TGTGCCTGGAGTGTAACGGGTTTGGGTGAAAAACTGTTTTTT. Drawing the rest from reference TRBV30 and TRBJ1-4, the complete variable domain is SQTIHQWPATLVQPVGSPLSLECTVEGTSNPNLYWYRQAAGRGLQLLFYSVGIGQISSEVPQNLSASRPQDRQFILSSKKLLLSDSGFYLCAWSVTGLGEKLFFGSGTQLSVL.

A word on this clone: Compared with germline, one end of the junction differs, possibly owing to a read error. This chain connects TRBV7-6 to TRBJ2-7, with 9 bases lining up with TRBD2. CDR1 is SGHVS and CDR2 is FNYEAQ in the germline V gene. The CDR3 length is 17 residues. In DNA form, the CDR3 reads TGTGCCAGCAGCCCAAGGACTAGCGACAGCGGAAAGTACGAGCAGTGCTTC. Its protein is CASSPRTSDSGKYEQCF.

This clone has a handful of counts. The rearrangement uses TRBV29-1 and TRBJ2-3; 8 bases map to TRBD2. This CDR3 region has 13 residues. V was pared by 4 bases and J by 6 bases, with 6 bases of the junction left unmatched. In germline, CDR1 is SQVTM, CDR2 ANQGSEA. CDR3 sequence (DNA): TGCAGCGTTGTGGCGGGGGGATCGGATACGCAGTATTTT. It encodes CSVVAGGSDTQYF.

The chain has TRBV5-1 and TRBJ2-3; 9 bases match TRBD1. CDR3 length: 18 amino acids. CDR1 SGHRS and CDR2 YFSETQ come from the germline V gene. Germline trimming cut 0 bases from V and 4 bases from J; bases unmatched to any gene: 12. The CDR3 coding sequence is TGCGCCAGCAGCTTGGGGGACAGGGTTGTTATTATCTCAGATACGCAGTATTTT. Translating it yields CASSLGDRVVIISDTQYF.

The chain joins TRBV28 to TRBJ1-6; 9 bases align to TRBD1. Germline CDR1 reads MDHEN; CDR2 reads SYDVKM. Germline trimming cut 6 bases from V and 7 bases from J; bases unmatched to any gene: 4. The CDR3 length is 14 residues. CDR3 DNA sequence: TGTGCCAGCAGAGAACAGGGGGCAAATTCACCCCTCCACTTT. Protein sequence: CASREQGANSPLHF.

In DNA, the CDR3 is TGTGCCAGCAGTGAAGCCCCACAGGTTTTAGAAAAACTGTTTTTT. Its translation is CASSEAPQVLEKLFF. This chain links TRBV2 with TRBJ1-4; D is perhaps TRBD1 (5 bases). V lost 0 bases and J lost 8, with 13 bases in between. Germline CDR1 and CDR2: SNHLY and FYNNEI. The CDR3 extends over 15 amino acids.

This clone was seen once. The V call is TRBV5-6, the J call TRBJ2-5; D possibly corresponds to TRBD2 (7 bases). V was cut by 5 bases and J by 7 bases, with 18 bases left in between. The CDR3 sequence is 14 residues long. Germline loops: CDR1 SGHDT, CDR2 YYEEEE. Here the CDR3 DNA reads TGTGCCAGCAGGGAAAAGCGGGACATGAGGACCCAGTACTTC. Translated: CASREKRDMRTQYF.

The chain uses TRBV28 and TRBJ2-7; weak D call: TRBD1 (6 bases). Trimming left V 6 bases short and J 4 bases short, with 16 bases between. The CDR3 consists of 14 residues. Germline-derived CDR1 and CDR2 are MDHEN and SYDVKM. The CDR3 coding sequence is TGTGCCAGCAGGCAAATCCATACAGGGTACGAGCAGTACTTC. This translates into CASRQIHTGYEQYF.

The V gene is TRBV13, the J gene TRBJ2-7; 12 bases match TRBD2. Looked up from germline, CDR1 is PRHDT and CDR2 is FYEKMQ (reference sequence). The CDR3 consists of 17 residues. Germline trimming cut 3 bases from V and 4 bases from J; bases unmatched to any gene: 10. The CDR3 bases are TGTGCCAGCAGCTTCGGACTAGCGGGGACTAGGGCTTACGAGCAGTACTTC. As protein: CASSFGLAGTRAYEQYF.

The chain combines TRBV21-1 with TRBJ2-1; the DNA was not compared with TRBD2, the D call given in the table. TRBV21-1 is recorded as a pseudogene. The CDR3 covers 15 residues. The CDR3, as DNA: TGTGCCAGCAGCCCGGGGAGGGAAACCGACAATGAGCAGTTCTTC. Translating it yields CASSPGRETDNEQFF.

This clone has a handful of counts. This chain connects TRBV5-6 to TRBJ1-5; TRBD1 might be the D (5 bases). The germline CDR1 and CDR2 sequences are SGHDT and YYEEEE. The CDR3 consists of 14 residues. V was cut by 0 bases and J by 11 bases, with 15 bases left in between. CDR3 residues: CASSLGGREGAQHF. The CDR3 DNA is TGTGCCAGCAGCTTGGGGGGCAGGGAAGGAGCCCAGCATTTT.

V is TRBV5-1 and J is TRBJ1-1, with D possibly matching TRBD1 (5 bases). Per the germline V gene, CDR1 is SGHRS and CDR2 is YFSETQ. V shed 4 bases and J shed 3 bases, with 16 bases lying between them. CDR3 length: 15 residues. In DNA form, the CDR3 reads TGCGCCAGCAGCCCGCGGGATGGGGGGGACACTGAAGCTTTCTTT. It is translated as CASSPRDGGDTEAFF.

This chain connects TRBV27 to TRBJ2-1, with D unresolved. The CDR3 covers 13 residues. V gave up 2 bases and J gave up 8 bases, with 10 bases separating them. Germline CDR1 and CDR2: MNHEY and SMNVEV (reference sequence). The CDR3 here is CASSLVPRDEQFF. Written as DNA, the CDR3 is TGTGCCAGCAGTTTAGTCCCCCGGGATGAGCAGTTCTTC.

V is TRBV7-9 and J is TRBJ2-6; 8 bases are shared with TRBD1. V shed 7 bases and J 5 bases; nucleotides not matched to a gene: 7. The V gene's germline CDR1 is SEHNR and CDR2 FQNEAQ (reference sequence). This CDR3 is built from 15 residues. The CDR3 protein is CASINGQGWANVLTF. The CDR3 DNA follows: TGTGCCAGCATCAATGGACAGGGATGGGCCAACGTCCTGACTTTC.

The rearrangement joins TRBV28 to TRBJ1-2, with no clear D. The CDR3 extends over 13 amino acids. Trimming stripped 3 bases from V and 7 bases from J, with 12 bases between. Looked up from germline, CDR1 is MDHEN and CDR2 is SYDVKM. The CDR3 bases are TGTGCCAGCAGTTTTCAGCGGGCGCGTGGCTACACCTTC. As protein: CASSFQRARGYTF.

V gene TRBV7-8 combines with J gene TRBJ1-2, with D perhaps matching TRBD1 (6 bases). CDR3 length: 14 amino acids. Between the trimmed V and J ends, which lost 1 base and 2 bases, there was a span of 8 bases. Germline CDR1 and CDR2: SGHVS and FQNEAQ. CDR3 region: CASSLGGQNYGYTF. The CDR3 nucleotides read TGTGCCAGCAGCTTAGGAGGACAGAACTATGGCTACACCTTC. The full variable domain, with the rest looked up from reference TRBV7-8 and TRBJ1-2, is GAGVSQSPRYKVAKRGQDVALRCDPISGHVSLFWYQQALGQGPEFLTYFQNEAQLDKSGLPSDRFFAERPEGSVSTLKIQRTQQEDSAVYLCASSLGGQNYGYTFGSGTRLTVV.

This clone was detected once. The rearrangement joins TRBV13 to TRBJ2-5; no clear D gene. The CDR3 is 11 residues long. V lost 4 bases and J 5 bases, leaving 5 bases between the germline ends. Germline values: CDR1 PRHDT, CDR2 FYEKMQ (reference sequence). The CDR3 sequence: CASSSLETQYF. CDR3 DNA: TGTGCCAGCAGCTCTTTGGAGACCCAGTACTTC.

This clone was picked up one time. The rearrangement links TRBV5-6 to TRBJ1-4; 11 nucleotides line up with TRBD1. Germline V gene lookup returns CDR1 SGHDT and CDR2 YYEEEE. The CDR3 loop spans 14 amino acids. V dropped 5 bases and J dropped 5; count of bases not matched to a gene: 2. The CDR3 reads CASRGTGGNEKLFF. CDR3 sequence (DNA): TGTGCCAGCAGGGGGACAGGGGGAAATGAAAAACTGTTTTTT. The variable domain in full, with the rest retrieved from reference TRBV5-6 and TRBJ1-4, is DAGVTQSPTHLIKTRGQQVTLRCSPKSGHDTVSWYQQALGQGPQFIFQYYEEEERQRGNFPDRFSGHQFPNYSSELNVNALLLGDSALYLCASRGTGGNEKLFFGSGTQLSVL.

Here the CDR3 reads CASSQGSQGARETQYF. CDR3 bases: TGCGCCAGCAGCCAAGGTAGCCAGGGGGCTCGAGAGACCCAGTACTTC. This chain links TRBV4-1 with TRBJ2-5, with 8 bases aligning to TRBD1. The J segment lost 4 bases and the V segment lost 1 base, leaving 8 bases of the junction unmatched. CDR3 length: 16 amino acids. From germline, CDR1 is MGHRA and CDR2 YSYEKL.

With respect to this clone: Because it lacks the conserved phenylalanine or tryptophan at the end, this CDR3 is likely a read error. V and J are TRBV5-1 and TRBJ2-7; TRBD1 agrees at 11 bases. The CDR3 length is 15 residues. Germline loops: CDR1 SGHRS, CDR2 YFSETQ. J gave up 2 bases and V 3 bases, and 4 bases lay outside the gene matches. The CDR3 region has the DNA TGCGCCAGCAGCTCCGGGACAGGGGGGACCTACGAGCAGTACTCC. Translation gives CASSSGTGGTYEQYS.

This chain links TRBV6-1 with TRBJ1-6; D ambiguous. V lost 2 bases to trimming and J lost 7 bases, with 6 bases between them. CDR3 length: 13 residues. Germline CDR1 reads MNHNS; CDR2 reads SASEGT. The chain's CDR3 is CASSEIPNSPLHF. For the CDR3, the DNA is TGTGCCAGCAGTGAAATCCCAAATTCACCCCTCCACTTT.

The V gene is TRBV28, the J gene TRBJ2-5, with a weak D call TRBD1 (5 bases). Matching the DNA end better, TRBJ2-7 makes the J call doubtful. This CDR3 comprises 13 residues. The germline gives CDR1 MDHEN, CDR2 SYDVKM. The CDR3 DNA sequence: TGTGCCAGCAGGGAAGACAGTTTCTACGAGCAGTACTTC. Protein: CASREDSFYEQYF.